The T cell receptor beta chain described here comes from a study of T cells in localized non-small cell lung cancer. Assay: immunoSEQ multiplex PCR; the TCRdb copy retains only in-frame clones and omits some. The profile shows about 59,000 clones, around 90% of them singletons. Germline CDR1 SGHVS, CDR2 FQNEAQ. CDR3 length: 13 amino acids. Trimming pared 1 base from V and 5 bases from J, leaving 8 bases between. Turning to this clone: Antigen specificity is unknown.

General observations from the study: Tumor samples were not multi-region, leaving intratumor heterogeneity unexcluded. Tumor showed lower T cell clonality than uninvolved adjacent lung, where it was highest. Median detection of top 100 tumor clones in adjacent lung was about 52 clones. Elevated circulating T cell density in blood was associated with longer overall survival.

The TCR comes from a woman aged 40-70 years with stage I lung adenocarcinoma. The material sequenced was peripheral blood, taken before any cancer treatment. The V gene is TRBV7-8, the J gene TRBJ2-5; the D is unclear. The CDR3 loop reads CASSLGQLETQYF. The CDR3 coding sequence is TGTGCCAGCAGCTTAGGCCAGTTGGAGACCCAGTACTTC.